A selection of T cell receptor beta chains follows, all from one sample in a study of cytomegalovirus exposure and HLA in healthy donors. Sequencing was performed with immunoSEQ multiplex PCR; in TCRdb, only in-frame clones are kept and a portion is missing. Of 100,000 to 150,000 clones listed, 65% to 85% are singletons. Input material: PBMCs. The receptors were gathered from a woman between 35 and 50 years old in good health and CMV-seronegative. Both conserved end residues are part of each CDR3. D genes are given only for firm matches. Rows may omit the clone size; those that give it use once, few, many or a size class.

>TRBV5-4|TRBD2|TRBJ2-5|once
TGTGCCAGCAGCCAGGGACTAGCGGGAGTAGGAGAGACCCAGTACTTC
CASSQGLAGVGETQYF
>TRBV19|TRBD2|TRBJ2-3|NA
TGTGCCAGTAGTAGGGGACTAGCCGAAGCAGATACGCAGTATTTT
CASSRGLAEADTQYF
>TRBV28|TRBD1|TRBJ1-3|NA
TGTGCCAGCAGGCTAACAGGGGGCGTAAACACCATATATTTT
CASRLTGGVNTIYF
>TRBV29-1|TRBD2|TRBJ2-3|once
TGCAGCGTATCGGGACTAGCAACAGATACGCAGTATTTT
CSVSGLATDTQYF
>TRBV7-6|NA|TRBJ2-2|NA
TGTGCCAGCAGCTTAGCGGGAGGCAACACCGGGGAGCTGTTTTTT
CASSLAGGNTGELFF
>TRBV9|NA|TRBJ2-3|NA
TGTGCCAGCAGCGTTTTCGATGGCAGGACAGATACGCAGTATTTT
CASSVFDGRTDTQYF
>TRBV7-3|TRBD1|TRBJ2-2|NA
TGTGCCAGCAGCTTACAGGGACAGGGTAATACCGGGGAGCTGTTTTTT
CASSLQGQGNTGELFF
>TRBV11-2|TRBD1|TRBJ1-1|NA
TGTGCCAGCAGCTTAGAGCGACAGGGTCGAACTGAAGCTTTCTTT
CASSLERQGRTEAFF
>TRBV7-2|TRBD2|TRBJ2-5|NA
TGTGCCAGCAGCTCGAGAGCGGGGGGCCGGGAGACCCAGTACTTC
CASSSRAGGRETQYF
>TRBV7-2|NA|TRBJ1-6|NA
TGTGCCAGCAGCTTAAGTGGCGTCCGGGGGTCACCCCTCCACTTT
CASSLSGVRGSPLHF
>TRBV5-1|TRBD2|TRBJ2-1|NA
TGCGCCAGCCTCCCCGGTAGCGGGAGGGCGAACGAGCAGTTCTTC
CASLPGSGRANEQFF
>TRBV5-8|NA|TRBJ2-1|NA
TGTGCCAGCAGCTTTCTTAGGGCGGGGCAGTTCTTC
CASSFLRAGQFF
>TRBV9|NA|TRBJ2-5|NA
TGTGCCAGCAGCGTAAGGCAGGGCCAAGAGACCCAGTACTTC
CASSVRQGQETQYF
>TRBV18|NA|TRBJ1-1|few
TGTGCCAGCTCATCTAGACAGGCGTTGAACACTGAAGCTTTCTTT
CASSSRQALNTEAFF
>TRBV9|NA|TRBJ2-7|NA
TGTGCCAGCAACCAGGGGCCAAGCTCCTACGAGCAGTACTTC
CASNQGPSSYEQYF
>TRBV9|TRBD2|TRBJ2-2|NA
TGTGCCAGCAGCGTAGGTCCGGGAGGGGGCACCGGGGAGCTGTTTTTT
CASSVGPGGGTGELFF
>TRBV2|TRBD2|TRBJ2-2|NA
TGTGCCAGCAGTGCCACCCTTACGGGAGGAGGCACCGGGGAGCTGTTTTTT
CASSATLTGGGTGELFF
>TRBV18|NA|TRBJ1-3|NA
TGTGCCAGCTCACCACGACACGAATCTGGAAACACCATATATTTT
CASSPRHESGNTIYF
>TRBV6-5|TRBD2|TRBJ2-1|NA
TGTGCCAGCAGTTACGCGACTAGCGCCAATGAGCAGTTCTTC
CASSYATSANEQFF
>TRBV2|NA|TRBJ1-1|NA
TGTGCCAGCAACTACGCCCGGGGGAAGGGGAGCGCTGAAGCTTTCTTT
CASNYARGKGSAEAFF
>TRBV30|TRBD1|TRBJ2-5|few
TGTGCCTGGAGACCGGACAGGGGGAGAGAGACCCAGTACTTC
CAWRPDRGRETQYF
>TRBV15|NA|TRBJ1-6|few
TGTGCCACCAGCAGCCTAAGGGGGTCACCCCTCCACTTT
CATSSLRGSPLHF
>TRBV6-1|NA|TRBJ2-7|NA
TGTGCCAGCAGTGAAGAGGAAGGGGGCTCCTACGAGCAGTACTTC
CASSEEEGGSYEQYF
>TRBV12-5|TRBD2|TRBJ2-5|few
TGTGCTAGTGGCCCCGGGACTAGCGGGAGACTAGTGGAGACCCAGTACTTC
CASGPGTSGRLVETQYF
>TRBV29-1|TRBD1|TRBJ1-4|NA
TGCAGCGTAAACCGGGACAGGGGATCTGAAAAACTGTTTTTT
CSVNRDRGSEKLFF
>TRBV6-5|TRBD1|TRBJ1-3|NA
TGTGCCAGCAGCCGACAGGGAAAGGGAAACACCATATATTTT
CASSRQGKGNTIYF
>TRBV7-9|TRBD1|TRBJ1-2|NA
TGTGCCAGCAGCACCCAGGGGGGCTCCTATGGCTACACCTTC
CASSTQGGSYGYTF
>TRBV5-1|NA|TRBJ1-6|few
TGCGCCAGCAGTATTGAAGGGTCGGGAGGAGGGTCACCCCTCCACTTT
CASSIEGSGGGSPLHF
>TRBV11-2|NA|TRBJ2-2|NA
TGTGCCAGCAGCGCGGACAGACACACCGGGGAGCTGTTTTTT
CASSADRHTGELFF
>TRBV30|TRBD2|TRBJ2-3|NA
TGTGCCTGGACTAGCGGGACCTCAGATACGCAGTATTTT
CAWTSGTSDTQYF
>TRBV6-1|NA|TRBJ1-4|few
TGTGCCAGCAATGGCGCGGGTCCCGGGGAAAAACTGTTTTTT
CASNGAGPGEKLFF
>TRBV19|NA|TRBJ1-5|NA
TGTGCCAGTACCACTATCGGGGTAAGCAATCAGCCCCAGCATTTT
CASTTIGVSNQPQHF
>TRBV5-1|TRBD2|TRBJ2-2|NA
TGCGCCAGCAGCTTAGATAGCGGGACCGGGGAGCTGTTTTTT
CASSLDSGTGELFF
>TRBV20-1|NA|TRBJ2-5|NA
TGCAGTGCCTCCCAAGAGACCCAGTACTTC
CSASQETQYF
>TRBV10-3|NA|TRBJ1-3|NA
TGTGCCACCGGGGTCGGGGGCTCTGGAAACACCATATATTTT
CATGVGGSGNTIYF
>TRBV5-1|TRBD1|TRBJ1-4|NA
TGCGCCAGCAGCTTGAGCACAGGGGGTGAAAAACTGTTTTTT
CASSLSTGGEKLFF
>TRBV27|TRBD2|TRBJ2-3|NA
TGTGCCAGCAGTCTCGGGACTAGCCGAAGGTCTAATACGCAGTATTTT
CASSLGTSRRSNTQYF
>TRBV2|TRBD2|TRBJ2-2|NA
TGTGCCAGCAACCGGGACTACAACACCGGGGAGCTGTTTTTT
CASNRDYNTGELFF
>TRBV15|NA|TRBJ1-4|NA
TGTGCCACCAGCAGACCCCCAGGGAGGGGGAATGAAAAACTGTTTTTT
CATSRPPGRGNEKLFF
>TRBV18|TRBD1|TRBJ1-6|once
TGTGCCAGCTCACCAAAGGGGGCAGGAGGGGCCAAGGAGTCACCCCTCCACTTT
CASSPKGAGGAKESPLHF
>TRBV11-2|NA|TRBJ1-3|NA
TGTGCCAGCAGCTCTGGACAATACTCTGGAAACACCATATATTTT
CASSSGQYSGNTIYF
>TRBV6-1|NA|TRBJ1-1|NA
TGTGCCAGCCTCCTGGGCGCTGAAGCTTTCTTT
CASLLGAEAFF
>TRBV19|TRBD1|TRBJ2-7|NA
TGTGCCAGTACCCTGGGACAGGGATCCTACGAGCAGTACTTC
CASTLGQGSYEQYF
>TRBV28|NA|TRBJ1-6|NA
TGTGCCAGCACGCCCTTTGCGGATTCACCCCTCCACTTT
CASTPFADSPLHF
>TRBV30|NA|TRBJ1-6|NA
TGTGCCTGGATGTCGGACATCTCCTATAATTCACCCCTCCACTTT
CAWMSDISYNSPLHF
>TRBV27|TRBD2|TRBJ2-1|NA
TGTGCCAGCCTACCGTTCAAACTAGCGGGAGGTGGAGAGCAGTTCTTC
CASLPFKLAGGGEQFF
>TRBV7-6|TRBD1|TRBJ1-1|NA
TGTGCCAGCAGCTTAGGTACATACTGGGACAGGGGCCGAACAGGTGAAGCTTTCTTT
CASSLGTYWDRGRTGEAFF
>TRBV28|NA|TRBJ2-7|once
TGTGCCAGCAGCTGGGGAGCTTCCTACGAGCAGTACTTC
CASSWGASYEQYF
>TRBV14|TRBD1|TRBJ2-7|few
TGTGCCAGCAGCATGGGGACAGGGGGGAGTAAACCCTACGAGCAGTACTTC
CASSMGTGGSKPYEQYF
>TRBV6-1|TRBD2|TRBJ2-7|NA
TGTGCCAGCACCACCGGGAGGGGGTGGGGCGAGCAGTACTTC
CASTTGRGWGEQYF
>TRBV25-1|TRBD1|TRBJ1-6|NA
TGTGCCAGCAGTGGGACAGGGGTTCTTTCACCCCTCCACTTT
CASSGTGVLSPLHF
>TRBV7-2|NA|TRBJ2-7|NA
TGTGCCAGCAGCTTAGAGGCTAGCGAGGCCTACGAGCAGTACTTC
CASSLEASEAYEQYF
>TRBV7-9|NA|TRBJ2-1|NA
TGTGCCAGCAGCTTAAGCGGAGCATACAATGAGCAGTTCTTC
CASSLSGAYNEQFF
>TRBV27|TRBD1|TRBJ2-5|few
TGTGCCAGCCATCCGGGACAGGGGTACGGAGAGACCCAGTACTTC
CASHPGQGYGETQYF
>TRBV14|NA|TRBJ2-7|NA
TGTGCCAGCAGCCAACTAGTTACCCGCGAGCAGTACTTC
CASSQLVTREQYF